The rows below give T cell receptor beta chains drawn from one sample of a study of vaccination and CD4 T cells after COVID-19. A single record per CDR3 protein comes from TCRdb applying MiXCR to the PCR reads. The data show 26,000 or so distinct CDR3 sequences, under 65% seen once. The sample here was CD4+ T cells from blood, taken about 7 months after SARS-CoV-2 vaccination. The origin of the receptors is a human donor who had recovered from COVID-19. Both conserved end residues are trimmed from each CDR3.

v_gene,j_gene,CDR3aa
TRBV10-3,TRBJ1-6,AISEIGQGMGIYNSPLH
TRBV5-3,TRBJ1-5,ARSFEKGQQPQH
TRBV19,TRBJ1-2,ATEGHGYT
TRBV7-9,TRBJ2-3,ASSSGLAGGETDTQY
TRBV7-9,TRBJ2-7,ASSLMGRGQGSYEQY
TRBV6-1,TRBJ1-5,ASSNQGRGNQPQH
TRBV27,TRBJ2-1,ASSLGLARYNEQF
TRBV7-2,TRBJ1-6,ASSFEPRVGSPLH
TRBV28,TRBJ2-3,ASSSNGLATDTQY
TRBV5-8,TRBJ2-5,ASSLGQEGVETQY
TRBV12-3/TRBV12-4,TRBJ1-1,ASSPSGNTEAF
TRBV5-1,TRBJ2-5,ASSYGQDQETQY
TRBV18,TRBJ1-2,ASSPQEGRRNYGYT
TRBV12-3/TRBV12-4,TRBJ2-1,ASSSELWGQDEQF
TRBV20-1,TRBJ1-3,SARGRGEVDRNTIY
TRBV19,TRBJ2-1,ASSHGTYRNNEQF
TRBV19,TRBJ2-5,ASSKSSAQETQY
TRBV7-3,TRBJ2-3,ASSLVRASGTDTQY
TRBV7-6,TRBJ2-3,ASSLLAGVVDTQY
TRBV7-2,TRBJ2-1,ASSQRWAGGPVSYNEQF
TRBV7-8,TRBJ1-5,ASSSGPGLQEPQH
TRBV19,TRBJ1-1,ASRRQGGTEAF
TRBV10-3,TRBJ2-1,AISESNGRGNEQF
TRBV27,TRBJ1-5,ASSLFYGSNQPQH
TRBV24-1,TRBJ2-5,ATSDTLTHETQY
TRBV4-2,TRBJ2-3,ASSRLREFGTDTQY
TRBV6-1,TRBJ2-7,ASSRSGAFYEQY